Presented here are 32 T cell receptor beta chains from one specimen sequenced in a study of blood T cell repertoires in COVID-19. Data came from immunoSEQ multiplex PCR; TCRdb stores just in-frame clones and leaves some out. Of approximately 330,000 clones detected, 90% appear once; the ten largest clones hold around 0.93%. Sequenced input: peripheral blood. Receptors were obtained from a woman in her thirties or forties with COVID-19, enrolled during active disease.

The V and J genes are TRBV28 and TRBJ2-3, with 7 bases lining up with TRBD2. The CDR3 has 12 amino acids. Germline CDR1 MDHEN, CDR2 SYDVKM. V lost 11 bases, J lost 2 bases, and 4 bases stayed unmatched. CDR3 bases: TGTGCCGTCGGGACTAACACAGATACGCAGTATTTT. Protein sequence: CAVGTNTDTQYF.

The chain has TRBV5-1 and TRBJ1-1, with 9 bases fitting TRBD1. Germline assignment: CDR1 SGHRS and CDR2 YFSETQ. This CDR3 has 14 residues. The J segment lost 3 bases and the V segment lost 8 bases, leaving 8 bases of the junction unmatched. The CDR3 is CASQIQGADTEAFF. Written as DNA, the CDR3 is TGCGCCAGTCAAATACAGGGGGCTGACACTGAAGCTTTCTTT.

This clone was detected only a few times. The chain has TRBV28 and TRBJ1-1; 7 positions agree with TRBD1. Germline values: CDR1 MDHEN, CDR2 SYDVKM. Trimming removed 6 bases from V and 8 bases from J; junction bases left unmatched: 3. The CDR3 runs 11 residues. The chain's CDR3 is CASRQTGEAFF. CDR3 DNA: TGTGCCAGCAGACAGACAGGGGAAGCTTTCTTT.

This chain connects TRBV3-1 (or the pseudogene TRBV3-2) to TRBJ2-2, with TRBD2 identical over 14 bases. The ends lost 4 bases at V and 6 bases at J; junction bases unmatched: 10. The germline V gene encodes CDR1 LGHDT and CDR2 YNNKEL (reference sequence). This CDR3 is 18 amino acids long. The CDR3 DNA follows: TGTGCCAGCAGCCTCACCGGGACTAGCGGGAGACGGGCCGGGGAGCTGTTTTTT. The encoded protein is CASSLTGTSGRRAGELFF.

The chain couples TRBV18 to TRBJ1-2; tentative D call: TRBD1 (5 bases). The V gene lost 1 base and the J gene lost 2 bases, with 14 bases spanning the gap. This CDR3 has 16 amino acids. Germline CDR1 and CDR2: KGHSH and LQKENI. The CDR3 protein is CASSPLPGGDNYGYTF. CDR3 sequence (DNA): TGTGCCAGCTCACCACTTCCCGGGGGAGACAACTATGGCTACACCTTC.

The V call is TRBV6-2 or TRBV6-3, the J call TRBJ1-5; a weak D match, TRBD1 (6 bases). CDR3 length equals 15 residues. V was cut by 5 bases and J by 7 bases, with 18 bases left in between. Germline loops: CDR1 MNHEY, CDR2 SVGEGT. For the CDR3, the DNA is TGTGCCAGCAGTAGAGCCGGGGGGGCGAGACAGCCCCAGCATTTT. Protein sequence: CASSRAGGARQPQHF.

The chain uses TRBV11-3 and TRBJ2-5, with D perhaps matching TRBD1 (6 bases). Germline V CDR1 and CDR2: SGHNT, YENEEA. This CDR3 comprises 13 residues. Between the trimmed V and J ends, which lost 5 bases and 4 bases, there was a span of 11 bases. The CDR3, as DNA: TGTGCCAGCAGCCCTAAGACAGGAGAGACCCAGTACTTC. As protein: CASSPKTGETQYF.

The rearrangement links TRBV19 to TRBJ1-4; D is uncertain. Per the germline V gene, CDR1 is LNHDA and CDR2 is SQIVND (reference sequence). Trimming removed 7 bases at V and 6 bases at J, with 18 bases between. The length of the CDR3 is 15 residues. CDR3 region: CASNNRSNNYEKLFF. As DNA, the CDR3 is TGTGCCAGTAATAATAGGAGTAACAACTATGAAAAACTGTTTTTT. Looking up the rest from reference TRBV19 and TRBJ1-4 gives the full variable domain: DGGITQSPKYLFRKEGQNVTLSCEQNLNHDAMYWYRQDPGQGLRLIYYSQIVNDFQKGDIAEGYSVSREKKESFPLTVTSAQKNPTAFYLCASNNRSNNYEKLFFGSGTQLSVL.

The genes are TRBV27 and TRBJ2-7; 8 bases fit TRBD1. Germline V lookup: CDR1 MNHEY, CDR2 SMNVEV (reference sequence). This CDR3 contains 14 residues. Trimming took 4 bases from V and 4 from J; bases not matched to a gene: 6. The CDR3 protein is CASSYSGGYYEQYF. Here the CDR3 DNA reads TGTGCCAGCAGTTATTCAGGGGGCTATTACGAGCAGTACTTC.

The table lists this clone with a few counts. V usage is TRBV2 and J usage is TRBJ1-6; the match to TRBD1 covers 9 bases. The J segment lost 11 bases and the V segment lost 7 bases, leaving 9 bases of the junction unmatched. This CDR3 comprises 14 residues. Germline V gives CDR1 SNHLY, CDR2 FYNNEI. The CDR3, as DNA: TGTGCCAGCACCTTCCGGGACAGGGAGGCACCCCTCCACTTT. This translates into CASTFRDREAPLHF.

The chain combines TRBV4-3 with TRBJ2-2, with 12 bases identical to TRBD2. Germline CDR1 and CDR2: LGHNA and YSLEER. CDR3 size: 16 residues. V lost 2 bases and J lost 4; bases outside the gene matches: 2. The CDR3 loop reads CASSQSGLAGTGELFF. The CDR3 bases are TGCGCCAGCAGCCAATCGGGACTAGCGGGCACCGGGGAGCTGTTTTTT.

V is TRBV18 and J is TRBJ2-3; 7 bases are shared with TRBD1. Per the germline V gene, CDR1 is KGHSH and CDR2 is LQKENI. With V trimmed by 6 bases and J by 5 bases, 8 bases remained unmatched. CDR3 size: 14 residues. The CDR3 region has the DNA TGTGCCAGCTCGCCGACAGGGATAAGAGATACGCAGTATTTT. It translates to CASSPTGIRDTQYF.

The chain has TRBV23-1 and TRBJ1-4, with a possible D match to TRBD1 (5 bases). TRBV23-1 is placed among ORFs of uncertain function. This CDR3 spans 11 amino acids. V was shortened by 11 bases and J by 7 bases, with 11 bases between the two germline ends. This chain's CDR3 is CARGATEKLFF. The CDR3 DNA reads TGCGCCCGCGGGGCAACTGAAAAACTGTTTTTT.

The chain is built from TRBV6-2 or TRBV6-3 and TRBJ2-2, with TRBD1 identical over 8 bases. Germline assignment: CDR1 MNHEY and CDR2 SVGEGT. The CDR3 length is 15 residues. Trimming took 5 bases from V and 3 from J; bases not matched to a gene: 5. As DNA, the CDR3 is TGTGCCAGCAGTCTGCAGGGGGCTTACACCGGGGAGCTGTTTTTT. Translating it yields CASSLQGAYTGELFF.

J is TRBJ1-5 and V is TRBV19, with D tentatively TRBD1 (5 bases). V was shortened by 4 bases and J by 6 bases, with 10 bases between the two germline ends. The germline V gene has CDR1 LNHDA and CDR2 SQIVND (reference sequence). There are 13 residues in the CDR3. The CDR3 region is CASSKQDRQPQHF. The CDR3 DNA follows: TGTGCCAGTAGTAAACAGGATCGTCAGCCCCAGCATTTT.

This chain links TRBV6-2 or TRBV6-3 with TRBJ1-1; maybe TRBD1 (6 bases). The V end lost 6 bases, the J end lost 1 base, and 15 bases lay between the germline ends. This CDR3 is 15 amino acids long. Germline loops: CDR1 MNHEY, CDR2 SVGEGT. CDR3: CASSHGQLRNTEAFF. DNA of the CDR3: TGTGCCAGCAGCCACGGACAGCTAAGGAACACTGAAGCTTTCTTT.

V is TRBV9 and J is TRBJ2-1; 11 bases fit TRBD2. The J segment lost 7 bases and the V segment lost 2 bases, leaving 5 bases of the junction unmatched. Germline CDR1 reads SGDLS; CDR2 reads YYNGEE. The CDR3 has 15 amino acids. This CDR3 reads CASSVLAGGLNEQFF. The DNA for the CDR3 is TGTGCCAGCAGCGTCTTAGCGGGGGGGTTAAATGAGCAGTTCTTC.

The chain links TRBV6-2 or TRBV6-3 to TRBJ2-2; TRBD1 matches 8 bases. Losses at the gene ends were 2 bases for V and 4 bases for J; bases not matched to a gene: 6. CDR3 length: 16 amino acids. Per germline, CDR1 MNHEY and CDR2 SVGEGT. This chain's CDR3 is CASSYGRGQGTGELFF. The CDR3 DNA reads TGTGCCAGCAGTTACGGCAGGGGGCAGGGCACCGGGGAGCTGTTTTTT.

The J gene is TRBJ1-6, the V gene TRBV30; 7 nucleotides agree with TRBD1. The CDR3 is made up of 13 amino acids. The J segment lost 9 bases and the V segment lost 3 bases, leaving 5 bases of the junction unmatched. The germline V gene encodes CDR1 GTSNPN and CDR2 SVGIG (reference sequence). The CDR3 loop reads CAWSKQGTSPLHF. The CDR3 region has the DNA TGTGCCTGGAGCAAACAGGGGACTTCACCCCTCCACTTT.

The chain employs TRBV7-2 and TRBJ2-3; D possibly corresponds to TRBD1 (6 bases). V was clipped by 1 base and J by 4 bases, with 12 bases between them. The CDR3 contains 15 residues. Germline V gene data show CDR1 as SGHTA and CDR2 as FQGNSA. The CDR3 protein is CASSLVGGEADTQYF. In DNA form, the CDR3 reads TGTGCCAGCAGCTTAGTTGGGGGCGAAGCAGATACGCAGTATTTT.

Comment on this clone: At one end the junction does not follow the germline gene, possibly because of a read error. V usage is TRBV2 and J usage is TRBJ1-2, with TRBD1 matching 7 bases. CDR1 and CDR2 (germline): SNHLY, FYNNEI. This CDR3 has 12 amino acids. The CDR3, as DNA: TGTGCCAGCACCAGACAGGAGGGGGACAGCCGCTTC. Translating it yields CASTRQEGDSRF.

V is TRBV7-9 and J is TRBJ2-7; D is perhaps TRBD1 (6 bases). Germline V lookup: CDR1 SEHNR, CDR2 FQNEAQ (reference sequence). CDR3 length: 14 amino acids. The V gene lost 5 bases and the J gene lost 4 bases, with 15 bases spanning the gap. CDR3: CASSLGQRPYEQYF. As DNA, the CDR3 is TGTGCCAGCAGCCTTGGACAGAGACCGTACGAGCAGTACTTC.

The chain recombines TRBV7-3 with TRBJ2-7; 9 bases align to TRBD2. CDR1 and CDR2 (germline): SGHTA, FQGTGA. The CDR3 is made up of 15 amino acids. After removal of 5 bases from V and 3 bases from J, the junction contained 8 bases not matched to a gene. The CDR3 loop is CASSHGLAPGYEQYF. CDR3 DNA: TGTGCCAGCAGCCACGGACTAGCGCCTGGCTACGAGCAGTACTTC.

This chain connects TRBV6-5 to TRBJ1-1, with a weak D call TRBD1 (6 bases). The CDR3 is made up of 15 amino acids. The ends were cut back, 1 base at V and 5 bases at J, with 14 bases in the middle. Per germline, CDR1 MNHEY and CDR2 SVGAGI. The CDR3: CASSYFPTGLTEAFF. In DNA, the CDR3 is TGTGCCAGCAGTTACTTTCCTACAGGGCTAACTGAAGCTTTCTTT.

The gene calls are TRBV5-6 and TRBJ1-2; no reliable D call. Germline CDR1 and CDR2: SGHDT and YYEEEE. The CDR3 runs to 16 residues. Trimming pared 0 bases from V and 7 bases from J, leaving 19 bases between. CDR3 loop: CASSLGPALPRSGYTF. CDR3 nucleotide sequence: TGTGCCAGCAGCTTGGGTCCTGCCTTACCTAGATCTGGCTACACCTTC. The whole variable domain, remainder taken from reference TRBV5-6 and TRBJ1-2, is DAGVTQSPTHLIKTRGQQVTLRCSPKSGHDTVSWYQQALGQGPQFIFQYYEEEERQRGNFPDRFSGHQFPNYSSELNVNALLLGDSALYLCASSLGPALPRSGYTFGSGTRLTVV.

CDR3: CASSEYNSVEQFF. CDR3 in DNA: TGTGCCAGCAGTGAATATAACTCCGTGGAGCAGTTCTTC. This chain uses TRBV25-1 with TRBJ2-1; D is unresolved. Germline V gives CDR1 MGHDK, CDR2 SYGVNS. The V gene lost 0 bases and the J gene lost 10 bases, with 10 bases spanning the gap. This CDR3 is 13 amino acids long.

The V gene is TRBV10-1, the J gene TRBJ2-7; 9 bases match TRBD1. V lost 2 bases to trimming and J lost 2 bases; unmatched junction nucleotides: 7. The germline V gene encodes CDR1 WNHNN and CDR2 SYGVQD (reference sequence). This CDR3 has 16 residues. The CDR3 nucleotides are TGCGCCAGCAGTGAGCATCAGGGACAGGGTCCCTACGAGCAGTACTTC. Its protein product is CASSEHQGQGPYEQYF.

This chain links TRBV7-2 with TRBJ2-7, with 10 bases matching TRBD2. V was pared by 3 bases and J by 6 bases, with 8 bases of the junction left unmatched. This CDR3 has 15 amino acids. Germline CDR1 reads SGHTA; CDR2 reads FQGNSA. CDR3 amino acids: CASSLSGASGGEQYF. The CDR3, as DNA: TGTGCCAGCAGCTTGAGTGGTGCTAGCGGGGGCGAGCAGTACTTC.

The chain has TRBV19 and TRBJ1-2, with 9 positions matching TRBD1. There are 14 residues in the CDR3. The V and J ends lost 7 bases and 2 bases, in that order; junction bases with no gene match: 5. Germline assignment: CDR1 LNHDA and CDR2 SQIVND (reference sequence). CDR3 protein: CASTWTGENYGYTF. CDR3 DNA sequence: TGTGCCAGTACCTGGACAGGGGAAAACTATGGCTACACCTTC.

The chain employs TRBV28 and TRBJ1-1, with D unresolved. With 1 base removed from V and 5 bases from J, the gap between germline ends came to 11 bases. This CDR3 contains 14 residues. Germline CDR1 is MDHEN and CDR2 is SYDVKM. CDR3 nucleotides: TGTGCCAGCAGTTTATTCGGGGAACGGACTGAAGCTTTCTTT. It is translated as CASSLFGERTEAFF.

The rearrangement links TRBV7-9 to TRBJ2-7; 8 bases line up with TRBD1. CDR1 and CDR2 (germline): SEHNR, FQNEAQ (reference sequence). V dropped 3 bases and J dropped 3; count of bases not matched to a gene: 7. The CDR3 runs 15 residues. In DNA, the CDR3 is TGTGCCAGCAGCTTCCTTCCGGGACAGGACTACGAGCAGTACTTC. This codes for CASSFLPGQDYEQYF.

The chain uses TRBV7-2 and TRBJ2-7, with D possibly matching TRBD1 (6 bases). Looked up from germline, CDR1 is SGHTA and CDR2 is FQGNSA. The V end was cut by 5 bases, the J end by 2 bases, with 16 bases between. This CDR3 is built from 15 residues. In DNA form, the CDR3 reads TGTGCCAGCAGCATCGGGACATCTTTTACCTACGAGCAGTACTTC. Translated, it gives CASSIGTSFTYEQYF.